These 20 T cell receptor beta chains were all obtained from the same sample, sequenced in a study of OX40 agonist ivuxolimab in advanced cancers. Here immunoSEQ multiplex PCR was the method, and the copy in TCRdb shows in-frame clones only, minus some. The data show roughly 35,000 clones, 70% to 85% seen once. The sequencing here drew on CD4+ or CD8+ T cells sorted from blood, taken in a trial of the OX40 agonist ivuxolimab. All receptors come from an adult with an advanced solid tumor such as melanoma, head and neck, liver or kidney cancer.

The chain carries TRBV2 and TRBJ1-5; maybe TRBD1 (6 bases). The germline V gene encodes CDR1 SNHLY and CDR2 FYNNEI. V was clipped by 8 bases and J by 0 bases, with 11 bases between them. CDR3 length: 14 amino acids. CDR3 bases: TGTGCCAGCCATACAGGGAATAGCAATCAGCCCCAGCATTTT. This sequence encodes CASHTGNSNQPQHF.

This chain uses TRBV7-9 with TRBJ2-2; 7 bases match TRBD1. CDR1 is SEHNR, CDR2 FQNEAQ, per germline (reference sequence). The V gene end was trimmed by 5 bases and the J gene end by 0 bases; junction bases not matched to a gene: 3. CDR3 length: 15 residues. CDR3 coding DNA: TGTGCCAGCAGCCCGGGACAGTCGAACACCGGGGAGCTGTTTTTT. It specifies CASSPGQSNTGELFF.

This CDR3 reads CAWSMVGGYTF. The DNA for the CDR3 is TGTGCCTGGAGTATGGTTGGTGGCTACACCTTC. This chain connects TRBV30 to TRBJ1-2; D gene ambiguous. The CDR3 consists of 11 residues. CDR1 and CDR2 from the germline V gene are GTSNPN and SVGIG (reference sequence). Trimming removed 2 bases at V and 7 bases at J, with 8 bases between.

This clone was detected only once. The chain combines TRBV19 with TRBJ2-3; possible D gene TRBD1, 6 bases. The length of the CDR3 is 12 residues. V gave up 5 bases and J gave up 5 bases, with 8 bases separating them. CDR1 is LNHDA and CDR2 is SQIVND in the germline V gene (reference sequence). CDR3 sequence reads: CASSVQGDTQYF. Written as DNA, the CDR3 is TGTGCCAGTAGTGTACAGGGAGATACGCAGTATTTT.

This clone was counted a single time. The DNA for the CDR3 is TGTGCCAGCAGCCCCTCCGGGACTAGCGGGGTTACGCAGTATTTT. Translating it yields CASSPSGTSGVTQYF. The V call is TRBV4-2, the J call TRBJ2-3; 13 nucleotides line up with TRBD2. The trim removed 4 bases at V and 8 bases at J, leaving 6 bases unmatched. CDR1 LGHNA and CDR2 YNFKEQ come from the germline V gene. The CDR3 runs to 15 residues.

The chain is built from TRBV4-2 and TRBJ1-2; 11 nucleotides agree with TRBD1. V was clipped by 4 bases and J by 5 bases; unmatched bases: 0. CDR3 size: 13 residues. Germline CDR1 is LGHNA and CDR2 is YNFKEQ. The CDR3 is CASSRDRGYGYTF. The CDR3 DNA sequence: TGTGCCAGCAGCCGGGACAGGGGGTATGGCTACACCTTC.

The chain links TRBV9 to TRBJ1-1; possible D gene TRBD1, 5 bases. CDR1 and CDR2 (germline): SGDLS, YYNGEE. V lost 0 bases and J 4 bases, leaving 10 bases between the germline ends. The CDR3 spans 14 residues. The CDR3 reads CASSVDGGATEAFF. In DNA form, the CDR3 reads TGTGCCAGCAGCGTAGATGGAGGGGCCACTGAAGCTTTCTTT.

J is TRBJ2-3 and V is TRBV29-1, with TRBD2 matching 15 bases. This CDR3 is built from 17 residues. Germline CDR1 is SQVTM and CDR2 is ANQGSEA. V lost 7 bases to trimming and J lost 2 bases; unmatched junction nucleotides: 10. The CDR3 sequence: CSGEGLAGGIYTDTQYF. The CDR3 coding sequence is TGCAGCGGGGAGGGACTAGCGGGGGGAATATACACAGATACGCAGTATTTT.

CDR3: CASSLGRLNSPLHF. CDR3 coding DNA: TGTGCCAGCAGCTTAGGCCGGTTAAATTCACCCCTCCACTTT. The chain combines TRBV13 with TRBJ1-6; unclear D gene. The germline V gene has CDR1 PRHDT and CDR2 FYEKMQ (reference sequence). V dropped 0 bases and J dropped 7 bases, with 7 bases sitting between them. There are 14 residues in the CDR3.

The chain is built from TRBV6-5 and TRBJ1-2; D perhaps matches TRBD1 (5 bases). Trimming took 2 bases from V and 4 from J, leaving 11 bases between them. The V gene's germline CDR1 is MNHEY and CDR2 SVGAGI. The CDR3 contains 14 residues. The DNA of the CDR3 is TGTGCCAGCAGTTACGGGGCCACCTTCTATGGCTACACCTTC. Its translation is CASSYGATFYGYTF.

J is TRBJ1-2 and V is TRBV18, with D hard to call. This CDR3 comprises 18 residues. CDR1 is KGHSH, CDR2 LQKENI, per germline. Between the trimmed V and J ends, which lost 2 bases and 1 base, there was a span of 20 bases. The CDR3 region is CASSPGLERANVNYGYTF. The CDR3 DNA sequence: TGTGCCAGCTCACCAGGGCTGGAAAGGGCGAACGTTAACTATGGCTACACCTTC.

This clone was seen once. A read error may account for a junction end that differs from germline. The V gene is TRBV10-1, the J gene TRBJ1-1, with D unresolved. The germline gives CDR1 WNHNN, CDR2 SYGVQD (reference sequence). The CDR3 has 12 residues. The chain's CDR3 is CASSESSGFYIF. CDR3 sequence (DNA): TGCGCCAGCAGTGAGTCGAGTGGATTTTACATATTT.

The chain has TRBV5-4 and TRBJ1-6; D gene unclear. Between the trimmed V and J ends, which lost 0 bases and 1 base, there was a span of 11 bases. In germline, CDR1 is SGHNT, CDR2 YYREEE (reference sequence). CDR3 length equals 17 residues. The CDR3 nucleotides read TGTGCCAGCAGCTTGGGTTCAGCCGGTTCCTATAATTCACCCCTCCACTTT. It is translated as CASSLGSAGSYNSPLHF.

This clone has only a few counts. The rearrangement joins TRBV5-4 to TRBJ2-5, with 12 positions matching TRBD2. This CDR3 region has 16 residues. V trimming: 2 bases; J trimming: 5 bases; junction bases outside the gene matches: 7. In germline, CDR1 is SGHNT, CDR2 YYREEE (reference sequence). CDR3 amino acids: CASSLTGLAGWETQYF. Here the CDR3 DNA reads TGTGCCAGCAGCTTAACCGGACTAGCGGGGTGGGAGACCCAGTACTTC. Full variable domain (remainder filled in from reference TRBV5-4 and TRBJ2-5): ETGVTQSPTHLIKTRGQQVTLRCSSQSGHNTVSWYQQALGQGPQFIFQYYREEENGRGNFPPRFSGLQFPNYSSELNVNALELDDSALYLCASSLTGLAGWETQYFGPGTRLLVL.

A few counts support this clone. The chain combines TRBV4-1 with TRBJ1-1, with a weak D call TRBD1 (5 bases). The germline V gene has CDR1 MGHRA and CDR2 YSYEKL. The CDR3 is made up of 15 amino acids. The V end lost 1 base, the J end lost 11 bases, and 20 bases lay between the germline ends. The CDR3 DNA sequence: TGCGCCAGCAGCCAAGTGTTCGACGGGAGCCGGGGGGCTTTCTTT. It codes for CASSQVFDGSRGAFF.

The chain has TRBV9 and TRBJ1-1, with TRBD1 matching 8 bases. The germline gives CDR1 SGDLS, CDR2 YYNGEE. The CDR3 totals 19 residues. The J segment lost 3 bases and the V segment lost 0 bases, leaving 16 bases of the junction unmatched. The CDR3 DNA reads TGTGCCAGCAGCGTAGGGTCACGAAGAGGCAGGGGGCGATACACTGAAGCTTTCTTT. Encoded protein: CASSVGSRRGRGRYTEAFF.

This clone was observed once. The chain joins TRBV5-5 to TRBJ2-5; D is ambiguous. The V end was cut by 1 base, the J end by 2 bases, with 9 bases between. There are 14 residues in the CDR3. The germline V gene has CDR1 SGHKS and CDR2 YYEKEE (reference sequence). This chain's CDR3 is CASSLPNSQETQYF. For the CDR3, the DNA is TGTGCCAGCAGCTTGCCCAACTCACAAGAGACCCAGTACTTC.

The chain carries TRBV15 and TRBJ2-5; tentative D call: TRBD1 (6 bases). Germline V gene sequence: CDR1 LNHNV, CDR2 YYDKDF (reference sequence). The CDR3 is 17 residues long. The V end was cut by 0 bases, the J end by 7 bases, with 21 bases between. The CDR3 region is CATSRDPGTRSGATQYF. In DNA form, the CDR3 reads TGTGCCACCAGCAGAGATCCCGGGACACGGAGTGGAGCGACCCAGTACTTC. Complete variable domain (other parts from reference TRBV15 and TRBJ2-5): DAMVIQNPRYQVTQFGKPVTLSCSQTLNHNVMYWYQQKSSQAPKLLFHYYDKDFNNEADTPDNFQSRRPNTSFCFLDIRSPGLGDTAMYLCATSRDPGTRSGATQYFGPGTRLLVL.

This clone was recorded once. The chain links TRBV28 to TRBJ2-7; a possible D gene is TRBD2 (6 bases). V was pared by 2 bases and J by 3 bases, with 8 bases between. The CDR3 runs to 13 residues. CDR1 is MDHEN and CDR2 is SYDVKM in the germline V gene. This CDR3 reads CASSLPGGYEQYF. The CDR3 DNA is TGTGCCAGCAGTTTACCCGGGGGCTACGAGCAGTACTTC.

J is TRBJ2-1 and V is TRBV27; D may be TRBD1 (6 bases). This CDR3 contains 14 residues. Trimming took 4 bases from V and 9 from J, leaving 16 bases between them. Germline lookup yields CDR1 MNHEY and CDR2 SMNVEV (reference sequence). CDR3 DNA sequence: TGTGCCAGCAGTTACTCGACAGGCAGGGGTGAGCAGTTCTTC. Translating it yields CASSYSTGRGEQFF.